This TCR beta chain derives from a study of long-term antiretroviral therapy in people with HIV. Looking at the study overall: It was about a decade before the 2015 immediate-ART recommendation that the earliest samples were taken. General observations from the study: Subsequent to ART, diversity was augmented yet persisted below that of transplant donor controls. In HIV, the repertoires covered a tighter span of CDR3 lengths than in controls.

About this clone itself: Its antigen is not identified.

Version v3.0 of the immunoSEQ assay was performed at survey level. The repertoire was sequenced with immunoSEQ multiplex PCR; TCRdb's copy has only in-frame clones and lacks some. The data show 32,000 or so clones, around three quarters seen once. Trimming took 10 bases from V and 2 from J; bases not matched to a gene: 1. The germline CDR1 and CDR2 sequences are MNHEY and SVGAGI. The CDR3 consists of 12 residues. The sequencing here drew on unsorted PBMCs, taken 2 years after starting antiretroviral therapy. This receptor was taken from a woman in her forties or fifties with HIV. The chain carries TRBV6-5 and TRBJ1-2; 10 positions agree with TRBD1. This CDR3 reads CATGQGNYGYTF. CDR3 in DNA: TGTGCCACGGGACAGGGGAACTATGGCTACACCTTC.